This T cell receptor beta chain was profiled in a study of T cells in Graves' hyperthyroidism and ophthalmopathy. Study-wide context: The authors collected peripheral blood at initial diagnosis, before any treatment.

J was trimmed by 0 bases and V by 5 bases; bases with no gene match: 3. The CDR3 is made up of 15 amino acids. Germline CDR1 and CDR2: MNHNS and SASEGT. Amplification targeted TCR beta CDR3 regions from RNA transcripts. Primed by the HTBI set, a first-round RT-PCR was run on the TCR CDR3. TCRdb ran MiXCR on the multiplex PCR reads and lists one entry per CDR3 protein. The data contain hundreds of thousands of distinct CDR3 sequences, about 15% of them seen just once; the ten biggest clones take up 15% to 20%. This clonotype originated in a young woman with Graves' ophthalmopathy. The sample taken for sequencing was blood. The chain uses TRBV6-1 and TRBJ1-4; the match to TRBD1 covers 7 bases. DNA for the CDR3: TGTGCCAGCAGTATGGGGACAGCAACTAATGAAAAACTGTTTTTT. Protein sequence: CASSMGTATNEKLFF.